This TCR beta chain derives from a study of beta chain features in type 1 diabetes. Study-wide background: Cell yields, age and gender were similar between patients and healthy donors. Study results and limitations: Within patients, naive, central memory and Treg TCRB repertoires seemed more similar than within healthy donors.

From germline, CDR1 is KGHSH and CDR2 LQKENI. V was clipped by 0 bases and J by 5 bases, with 7 bases between them. The CDR3 is 13 residues long. Sorting with CD45RO/CCR7/CD25/CD127/CD95/CD27 yielded naive, central memory, regulatory and stem-like memory CD4+ cells. Concerning this clone itself: Its antigen is unidentified. The same CDR3 is also encoded by other DNA sequences in this sample.

Expressed TCRB transcripts were sequenced because the entire RNA isolate underwent reverse transcription. Assay used: immunoSEQ multiplex PCR; TCRdb lists only in-frame clones, some missing. Of under 400,000 clones listed, less than 20% are singletons. This chain joins TRBV18 and TRBJ1-1, with a weak D call TRBD1 (5 bases). The sequence derives from a woman aged 18-29 years in good health. Sample: naive CD4+ T cells from blood. The CDR3 loop is CASSPPGGTEAFF. Written as DNA, the CDR3 is TGTGCCAGCTCACCACCGGGGGGAACTGAAGCTTTCTTT.